The 25 T cell receptor beta chains below all came from one sample that was sequenced in a study of T cell responses to AZD1222 COVID-19 vaccine. The data were produced by immunoSEQ multiplex PCR, yet TCRdb's version contains in-frame clones alone and is incomplete. The table includes over 100,000 clones, approximately 90% detected once. Sequenced material: peripheral blood, taken on day 0 of AZD1222 vaccination. These receptors all stem from an adult in good health.

The rearrangement links TRBV7-2 to TRBJ2-7, with 11 positions matching TRBD2. Germline-derived CDR1 and CDR2 are SGHTA and FQGNSA. The junction had 8 bases not matched to a gene; V was cut back by 1 base and J by 6 bases. This CDR3 spans 16 amino acids. CDR3 nucleotide sequence: TGTGCCAGCAGCTTAGAAGTCGCGCTAGCGGGGGGCGAGCAGTACTTC. Amino acids: CASSLEVALAGGEQYF.

The chain recombines TRBV7-3 with TRBJ1-2; perhaps TRBD1 as D (5 bases). Germline lookup yields CDR1 SGHTA and CDR2 FQGTGA. Trimming stripped 5 bases from V and 0 bases from J, with 7 bases between. CDR3 length: 13 residues. CDR3 bases: TGTGCCAGCAGCCGGACACCTAACTATGGCTACACCTTC. It specifies CASSRTPNYGYTF.

The V call is TRBV4-1, the J call TRBJ2-7; 10 nucleotides agree with TRBD1. Trimming took 5 bases from V and 4 from J; bases not matched to a gene: 5. CDR1 and CDR2 from the germline V gene are MGHRA and YSYEKL. The CDR3 covers 14 residues. Written as DNA, the CDR3 is TGCGCCAGCAGCTACCGGGACAGGGGTTACGAGCAGTACTTC. This sequence encodes CASSYRDRGYEQYF.

This clone was observed once. The gene calls are TRBV3-1 (or the pseudogene TRBV3-2) and TRBJ1-6, with TRBD1 matching 7 bases. After removal of 4 bases from V and 10 bases from J, the junction contained 13 bases not matched to a gene. CDR1 and CDR2 from the germline V gene are LGHDT and YNNKEL (reference sequence). The CDR3 totals 16 residues. In nucleotides, the CDR3 is TGTGCCAGCAGCCTCCAGGGGGGCCGGGGCGGGTCACCCCTCCACTTT. It codes for CASSLQGGRGGSPLHF.

The genes are TRBV19 and TRBJ1-5, with D maybe TRBD1 (5 bases). The germline gives CDR1 LNHDA, CDR2 SQIVND (reference sequence). Trimming removed 10 bases from V and 2 bases from J, with 15 bases in between. The CDR3 length is 14 residues. CDR3 amino acids: CATAGGAGNQPQHF. The CDR3 bases are TGTGCCACCGCCGGAGGGGCGGGCAATCAGCCCCAGCATTTT.

This chain uses TRBV19 with TRBJ1-5, with TRBD1 matching 9 bases. V lost 1 base, J lost 7 bases, and 8 bases stayed unmatched. The CDR3 extends over 16 amino acids. Germline CDR1 and CDR2: LNHDA and SQIVND (reference sequence). The CDR3 nucleotides read TGTGCCAGTAGTATAGGTGGACAGGGGTTGGGGCAGCCCCAGCATTTT. Translated: CASSIGGQGLGQPQHF.

The chain links TRBV27 to TRBJ2-7; TRBD1 agrees at 8 bases. Germline V lookup: CDR1 MNHEY, CDR2 SMNVEV (reference sequence). The length of the CDR3 is 16 residues. Unmatched junction bases numbered 10, after V lost 1 base and J lost 5 bases. The chain's CDR3 is CASSLLWTGTLNEQYF. The CDR3 DNA reads as TGTGCCAGCAGTTTATTATGGACAGGGACTTTGAACGAGCAGTACTTC.

The chain links TRBV5-1 to TRBJ2-5, with D unresolved. V was cut by 4 bases and J by 5 bases, with 15 bases left in between. CDR1 is SGHRS, CDR2 YFSETQ, per germline. The CDR3 has 14 residues. The CDR3 sequence is CASSPGLRSETQYF. The CDR3 DNA reads as TGCGCCAGCAGCCCCGGCCTACGCTCGGAGACCCAGTACTTC.

Regarding this clone: The same CDR3 can be traced to other DNA sequences in this sample. The V call is TRBV6-5, the J call TRBJ1-2; tentatively, D is TRBD1 (5 bases). Trimming removed 0 bases from V and 4 bases from J, with 6 bases in between. There are 13 residues in the CDR3. Germline V gene lookup returns CDR1 MNHEY and CDR2 SVGAGI. CDR3 amino acids: CASSYSGAYGYTF. The CDR3 DNA sequence: TGTGCCAGCAGTTACTCAGGGGCCTATGGCTACACCTTC.

The chain joins TRBV19 to TRBJ2-4, with 7 nucleotides matching TRBD1. The CDR3 length is 15 residues. J lost 3 bases, V lost 4 bases, and 6 bases had no gene match. Per germline, CDR1 LNHDA and CDR2 SQIVND (reference sequence). CDR3: CASSTRTGYKNIQYF. DNA of the CDR3: TGTGCCAGTAGTACGCGGACAGGCTACAAAAACATTCAGTACTTC.

The chain carries TRBV2 and TRBJ1-2; 7 bases map to TRBD1. CDR3 size: 12 residues. Unmatched junction bases numbered 2, after V lost 4 bases and J lost 6 bases. Germline V lookup: CDR1 SNHLY, CDR2 FYNNEI. The CDR3 sequence: CASSGRGNGYTF. The CDR3 nucleotides are TGTGCCAGCAGTGGCAGGGGGAATGGCTACACCTTC.

The genes are TRBV7-2 and TRBJ1-3; no clear D gene. V shed 5 bases and J shed 0 bases, with 8 bases lying between them. The CDR3 is 14 amino acids. CDR1 and CDR2 (germline): SGHTA, FQGNSA. The CDR3 region is CASSKGSSGNTIYF. In nucleotides, the CDR3 is TGTGCCAGCAGCAAAGGGAGCTCTGGAAACACCATATATTTT.

The chain recombines TRBV19 with TRBJ1-4; no clear D gene. V lost 7 bases and J lost 0, with 9 bases in between. The CDR3 has 14 amino acids. Germline-derived CDR1 and CDR2 are LNHDA and SQIVND (reference sequence). The CDR3 loop reads CASKSVATNEKLFF. The CDR3 nucleotides are TGTGCCAGTAAATCAGTTGCAACTAATGAAAAACTGTTTTTT.

This clone appeared a single time. The chain links TRBV28 to TRBJ1-4; weak D call: TRBD1 (6 bases). The V end lost 5 bases, the J end lost 8 bases, and 12 bases lay between the germline ends. CDR1 is MDHEN, CDR2 SYDVKM, per germline. This CDR3 region has 13 residues. The chain's CDR3 is CASSGTPIEKLFF. The DNA of the CDR3 is TGTGCCAGCAGTGGGACACCTATCGAAAAACTGTTTTTT. The whole variable domain, filled in from reference TRBV28 and TRBJ1-4, reads DVKVTQSSRYLVKRTGEKVFLECVQDMDHENMFWYRQDPGLGLRLIYFSYDVKMKEKGDIPEGYSVSREKKERFSLILESASTNQTSMYLCASSGTPIEKLFFGSGTQLSVL.

About this clone itself: Relative to the germline gene, one junction end is altered; a read error may explain this. This sequence joins TRBV18 and TRBJ1-1, with D perhaps TRBD1 (6 bases). The V gene's germline CDR1 is KGHSH and CDR2 LQKENI. The CDR3 is 12 amino acids. The CDR3 region is CASSSTGSPTVF. DNA for the CDR3: TGTGCCAGCTCATCGACAGGTTCTCCCACCGTTTTT. Filled out from reference TRBV18 and TRBJ1-1, the complete variable domain reads NAGVMQNPRHLVRRRGQEARLRCSPMKGHSHVYWYRQLPEEGLKFMVYLQKENIIDESGMPKERFSAEFPKEGPSILRIQQVVRGDSAAYFCASSSTGSPTVFGQGTRLTVV.

In the case of this clone: One end of the junction varies from germline; a read error may be responsible. J is TRBJ2-2 and V is TRBV7-7; TRBD1 or TRBD2 may be the D gene (6 bases each). Germline loops: CDR1 SSHAT, CDR2 FNYEAQ (reference sequence). This CDR3 has 16 amino acids. The CDR3 spells CASSPNPPGAVGELFF. In DNA form, the CDR3 reads TGTGCTAGCAGTCCGAATCCTCCGGGGGCGGTCGGGGAGCTGTTTTTT.

This clone was counted only a few times. V is TRBV20-1 and J is TRBJ1-2; no clear D gene. The length of the CDR3 is 11 residues. Trimming removed 6 bases at V and 5 bases at J, with 10 bases between. Per germline, CDR1 DFQATT and CDR2 SNEGSKA (reference sequence). The CDR3 sequence is CSAPWGYGYTF. CDR3 in DNA: TGCAGTGCCCCCTGGGGATATGGCTACACCTTC.

This chain links TRBV30 with TRBJ2-7; TRBD2 matches 8 bases. In germline, CDR1 is GTSNPN, CDR2 SVGIG (reference sequence). The CDR3 is 12 residues long. With V trimmed by 4 bases and J by 7 bases, 6 bases remained unmatched. CDR3 nucleotide sequence: TGTGCCTGGACTACGGGAGGGTGGGAGCAGTACTTC. Its protein product is CAWTTGGWEQYF.

The rearrangement links TRBV29-1 to TRBJ1-1; D is unresolved. The CDR3 runs to 13 residues. CDR1 is SQVTM and CDR2 is ANQGSEA in the germline V gene. Trimming pared 7 bases from V and 0 bases from J, leaving 12 bases between. DNA of the CDR3: TGCAGCGCGGGCCCGGGTTTGAACACTGAAGCTTTCTTT. Amino acid sequence: CSAGPGLNTEAFF.

The chain has TRBV28 and TRBJ2-3, with 9 bases matching TRBD2. J lost 0 bases, V lost 5 bases, and 12 bases had no gene match. CDR1 and CDR2 from the germline V gene are MDHEN and SYDVKM. The CDR3 length is 18 residues. The CDR3 sequence: CASSHRGGGASSTDTQYF. CDR3 DNA sequence: TGTGCCAGCAGTCATCGTGGCGGGGGGGCGTCTAGCACAGATACGCAGTATTTT.

The V call is TRBV6-6, the J call TRBJ1-3; D is unclear. Germline V lookup: CDR1 MNHNY, CDR2 SVGAGI (reference sequence). This CDR3 comprises 15 residues. V was trimmed by 5 bases and J by 0 bases, leaving 11 bases between them. CDR3 sequence reads: CASSDTIRSGNTIYF. CDR3 bases: TGTGCCAGCAGTGACACGATCCGCTCTGGAAACACCATATATTTT.

The V gene is TRBV27, the J gene TRBJ2-2, with D tentatively TRBD1 (5 bases). CDR3 length: 15 residues. Trimming took off 2 bases at V and 3 bases at J, with 10 bases between the two ends. CDR1 and CDR2 (germline): MNHEY, SMNVEV (reference sequence). The CDR3 is CASSLRQGYTGELFF. CDR3 DNA sequence: TGTGCCAGCAGTTTAAGGCAGGGCTACACCGGGGAGCTGTTTTTT.

The genes are TRBV19 and TRBJ1-2; TRBD1 might be the D (5 bases). CDR1 LNHDA and CDR2 SQIVND come from the germline V gene (reference sequence). This CDR3 is 14 amino acids long. Trimming removed 4 bases at V and 2 bases at J, with 11 bases between. CDR3 nucleotides: TGTGCCAGTAGTAACTTCAGGGTCAACTATGGCTACACCTTC. Residues: CASSNFRVNYGYTF. Combining the CDR3 with reference TRBV19 and TRBJ1-2 gives the whole variable domain DGGITQSPKYLFRKEGQNVTLSCEQNLNHDAMYWYRQDPGQGLRLIYYSQIVNDFQKGDIAEGYSVSREKKESFPLTVTSAQKNPTAFYLCASSNFRVNYGYTFGSGTRLTVV.

The chain joins TRBV4-1 to TRBJ1-2; D perhaps matches TRBD1 (5 bases). CDR3 size: 16 residues. V dropped 4 bases and J dropped 8 bases, with 23 bases sitting between them. The germline CDR1 and CDR2 sequences are MGHRA and YSYEKL. The CDR3 DNA is TGCGCCAGCAGCCCAAACCCCGCAGGGAGGCAAGAAGGCTACACCTTC. It translates to CASSPNPAGRQEGYTF.

The chain combines TRBV19 with TRBJ2-7; 8 bases agree with TRBD1. CDR1 is LNHDA, CDR2 SQIVND, per germline (reference sequence). The CDR3 is made up of 14 amino acids. V shed 3 bases and J 4 bases; nucleotides not matched to a gene: 5. The CDR3 bases are TGTGCCAGTAGTATCGACAGGGACAGGTACGAGCAGTACTTC. Translation gives CASSIDRDRYEQYF. Full variable domain (remainder filled in from reference TRBV19 and TRBJ2-7): DGGITQSPKYLFRKEGQNVTLSCEQNLNHDAMYWYRQDPGQGLRLIYYSQIVNDFQKGDIAEGYSVSREKKESFPLTVTSAQKNPTAFYLCASSIDRDRYEQYFGPGTRLTVT.